This entry is about one T cell receptor beta chain. Antigen unknown. Sequencing used immunoSEQ multiplex PCR; TCRdb keeps in-frame clones, though not all of them. The sample consists of a few hundred thousand clones, 87% of them appearing once. These data belong to a study of Ad26.COV2.S vaccination and SARS-CoV-2 variants. Treatment: 15 to 20 received Ad26.COV2.S at low or high dose, single or two shots; 5 received placebo; per-sample allocation not given. Sampling happened 63 days after the first vaccine or placebo injection. Recruitment in Boston yielded a donor of adult age, 18-55 years. Findings and caveats of the study: Breadth of non-spike TCRs did not differ between vaccinees and placebo recipients. Possibly, TCR breadth and depth analyses underestimated total T cell responses.

CDR1 and CDR2 from the germline V gene are SGHRS and YFSETQ. The V segment lost 4 bases and the J segment 8 bases; nucleotides outside the gene matches: 8. The CDR3 totals 14 residues. This chain connects TRBV5-1 to TRBJ1-4; 7 bases are shared with TRBD1. The sequenced sample was peripheral blood, obtained in a trial of Ad26.COV2.S vaccine versus placebo. This clonotype was sampled from a person between 18 and 60 years old who received the Ad26.COV2.S COVID-19 vaccine or a placebo. The CDR3, as DNA: TGCGCCAGCAGCGGGGACAGCTCCGACGAAAAACTGTTTTTT. Its protein product is CASSGDSSDEKLFF.